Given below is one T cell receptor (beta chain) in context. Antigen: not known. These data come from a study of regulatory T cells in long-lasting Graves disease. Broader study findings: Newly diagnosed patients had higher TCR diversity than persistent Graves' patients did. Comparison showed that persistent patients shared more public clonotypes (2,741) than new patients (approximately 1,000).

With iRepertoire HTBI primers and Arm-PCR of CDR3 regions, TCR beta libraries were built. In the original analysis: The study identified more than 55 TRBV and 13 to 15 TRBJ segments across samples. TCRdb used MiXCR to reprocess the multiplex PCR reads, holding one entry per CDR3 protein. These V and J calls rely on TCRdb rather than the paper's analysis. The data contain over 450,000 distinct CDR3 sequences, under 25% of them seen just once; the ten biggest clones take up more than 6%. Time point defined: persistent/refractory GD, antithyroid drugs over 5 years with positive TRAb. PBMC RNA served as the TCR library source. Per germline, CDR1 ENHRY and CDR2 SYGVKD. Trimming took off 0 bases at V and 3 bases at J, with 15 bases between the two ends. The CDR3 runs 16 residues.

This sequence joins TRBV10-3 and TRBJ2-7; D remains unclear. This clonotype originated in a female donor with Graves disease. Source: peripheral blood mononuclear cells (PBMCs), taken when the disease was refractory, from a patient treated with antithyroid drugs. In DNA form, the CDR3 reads TGTGCCATCAGTGAGTCTCGTTTAAGGGTAGACTACGAGCAGTACTTC. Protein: CAISESRLRVDYEQYF.